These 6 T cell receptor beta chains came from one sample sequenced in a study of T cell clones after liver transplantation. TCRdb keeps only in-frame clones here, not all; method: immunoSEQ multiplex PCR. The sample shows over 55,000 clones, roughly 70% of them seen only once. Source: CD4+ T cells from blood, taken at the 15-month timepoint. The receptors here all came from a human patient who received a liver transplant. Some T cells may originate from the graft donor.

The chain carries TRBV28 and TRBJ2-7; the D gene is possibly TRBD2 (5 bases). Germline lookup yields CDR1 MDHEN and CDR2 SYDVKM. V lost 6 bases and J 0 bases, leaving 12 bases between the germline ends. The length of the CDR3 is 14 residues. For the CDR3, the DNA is TGTGCCAGCAGCGGTTCCGGGATCTCCTACGAGCAGTACTTC. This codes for CASSGSGISYEQYF.

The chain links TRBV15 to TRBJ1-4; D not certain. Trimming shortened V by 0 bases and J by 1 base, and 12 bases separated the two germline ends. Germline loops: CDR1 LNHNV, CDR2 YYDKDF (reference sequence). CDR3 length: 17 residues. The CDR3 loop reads CATSRDSGTRTNEKLFF. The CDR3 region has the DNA TGTGCCACCAGCAGAGACTCAGGCACCCGAACTAATGAAAAACTGTTTTTT. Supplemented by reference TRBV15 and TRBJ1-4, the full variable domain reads DAMVIQNPRYQVTQFGKPVTLSCSQTLNHNVMYWYQQKSSQAPKLLFHYYDKDFNNEADTPDNFQSRRPNTSFCFLDIRSPGLGDTAMYLCATSRDSGTRTNEKLFFGSGTQLSVL.

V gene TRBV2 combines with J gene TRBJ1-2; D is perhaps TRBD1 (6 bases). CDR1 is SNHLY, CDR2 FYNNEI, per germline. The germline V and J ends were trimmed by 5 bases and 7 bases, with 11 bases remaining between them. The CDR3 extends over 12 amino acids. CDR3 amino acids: CASSQGWVGYTF. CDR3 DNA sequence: TGTGCCAGCAGTCAGGGGTGGGTTGGCTACACCTTC.

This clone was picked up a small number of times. The CDR3 DNA sequence: TGCAGTGCTACAGACAGGTACGAGCAGTACTTC. This sequence encodes CSATDRYEQYF. The chain is built from TRBV20-1 and TRBJ2-7, with a weak D call TRBD1 (6 bases). CDR3 length: 11 amino acids. Trimming removed 4 bases from V and 4 bases from J, with 8 bases in between. In germline, CDR1 is DFQATT, CDR2 SNEGSKA (reference sequence).

CDR3 sequence: CASSTRENEKLFF. CDR3 coding DNA: TGTGCCAGTAGCACCCGGGAAAATGAAAAACTGTTTTTT. The rearrangement links TRBV19 to TRBJ1-4; no clear D gene. V was clipped by 6 bases and J by 5 bases, with 10 bases between them. The CDR3 totals 13 residues. Per germline, CDR1 LNHDA and CDR2 SQIVND (reference sequence).

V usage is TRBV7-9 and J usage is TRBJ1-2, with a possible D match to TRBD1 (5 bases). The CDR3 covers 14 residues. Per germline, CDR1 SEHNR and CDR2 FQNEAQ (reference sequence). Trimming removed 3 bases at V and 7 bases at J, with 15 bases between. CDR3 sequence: CASSFSGLISGYTF. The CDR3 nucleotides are TGTGCCAGCAGCTTTTCGGGACTTATAAGTGGCTACACCTTC. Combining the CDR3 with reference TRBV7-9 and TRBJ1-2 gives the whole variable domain DTGVSQNPRHKITKRGQNVTFRCDPISEHNRLYWYRQTLGQGPEFLTYFQNEAQLEKSRLLSDRFSAERPKGSFSTLEIQRTEQGDSAMYLCASSFSGLISGYTFGSGTRLTVV.